The rows below give T cell receptor beta chains drawn from one sample of a study of blood T cell repertoires in COVID-19. The protocol was immunoSEQ multiplex PCR, while the TCRdb copy is restricted to in-frame clones and leaves out a portion. The sample has over 80,000 clones, around 88% seen once. Sequencing was carried out using peripheral blood. The receptors were gathered from a woman aged 55-75 years with acute or convalescent COVID-19. Both conserved end residues are part of each CDR3. Fields, in order: V gene, J gene, CDR3 protein.

>TRBV30|TRBJ1-5
CAWTLNGRGSQPQHF
>TRBV9|TRBJ2-1
CASSPPGGFNEQFF
>TRBV21-1|TRBJ1-6
CASSKVRRDRVFDSPLHF
>TRBV6-5|TRBJ2-1
CASSYIHEQFF
>TRBV5-1|TRBJ1-1
CASSPDTMNTEAFF
>TRBV6-1|TRBJ2-7
CASSEGWTGVTYEQYF
>TRBV6-5|TRBJ2-5
CASSYSAGKSETQYF
>TRBV7-2|TRBJ2-1
CASSLNSLNEQFF
>TRBV11-3|TRBJ1-1
CASSSQGNTEAFF
>TRBV5-6|TRBJ1-3
CASSLGEGEPGNTIYF
>TRBV5-1|TRBJ1-1
CASSLGTLNTEAFF
>TRBV9|TRBJ1-2
CASSVGRAGGGGYTF
>TRBV7-8|TRBJ1-5
CASSQGTGRDQPQHF
>TRBV21-1|TRBJ2-7
CASSIPRGFYEQYF
>TRBV7-8|TRBJ1-5
CASSLVRQGGNQPQHF
>TRBV5-1|TRBJ2-3
CASSLELAVTDTQYF
>TRBV5-1|TRBJ1-6
CASSLTTHRGSGSPLHF
>TRBV19|TRBJ1-4
CASSPGQGNGKLFF
>TRBV10-3|TRBJ2-2
CAISDVSRDTGELFF
>TRBV2|TRBJ2-7
CASSGGSGRAEEQYF
>TRBV18|TRBJ1-4
CASSLEISGATNEKLFF
>TRBV4-3|TRBJ2-4
CASSQEGTSDIQYF
>TRBV6-4|TRBJ2-1
CASSEQAGGRNEQFF
>TRBV7-9|TRBJ1-5
CASSLGGGGSNQPQHF
>TRBV18|TRBJ1-2
CASSPLLLGGDYGYTF
>TRBV30|TRBJ1-3
CAWSSWGSSSGNTIYF
>TRBV7-9|TRBJ1-2
CASSPWDRGSNYGYTF
>TRBV24-1|TRBJ2-1
CATSAAGTSGGSNYNEQFF
>TRBV4-1|TRBJ2-5
CASSLGGGRETQYF
>TRBV11-3|TRBJ1-1
CASSLPNAVTEAFF
>TRBV25-1|TRBJ1-2
CATEQGIPYGYTF
>TRBV11-3|TRBJ1-2
CASSLGQGMGYTF
>TRBV11-3|TRBJ1-6
CASRSGGETYNSPLHF
>TRBV11-1|TRBJ1-2
CASSLGLTVNYGYTF
>TRBV2|TRBJ1-1
CASSTGVTEAFF
>TRBV9|TRBJ1-1
CASSVGRGEDTEAFF
>TRBV6-5|TRBJ1-4
CASMFPVAVNEKLFF